Listed here are 7 T cell receptor beta chains from one sample, sequenced in a study of T cells in narcolepsy. The method was immunoSEQ multiplex PCR; TCRdb's version includes in-frame clones alone and lacks a portion of them. The table includes 15,000 to 20,000 clones, 72% detected once. The specimen was CD45RA- memory CD8+ T cells from PBMCs. Every receptor here comes from a human donor with narcolepsy.

The chain couples TRBV7-6 to TRBJ2-2; TRBD2 is a possible D gene (5 bases). Trimming pared 2 bases from V and 0 bases from J, leaving 10 bases between. CDR1 SGHVS and CDR2 FNYEAQ come from the germline V gene. This CDR3 is 16 amino acids long. The CDR3 sequence is CASSLWGDTNTGELFF. The DNA for the CDR3 is TGTGCCAGCAGCTTATGGGGAGACACGAACACCGGGGAGCTGTTTTTT.

The gene calls are TRBV5-1 and TRBJ2-3, with 9 bases that match TRBD2. The V segment lost 0 bases and the J segment 5 bases; nucleotides outside the gene matches: 10. Germline V CDR1 and CDR2: SGHRS, YFSETQ. This CDR3 has 17 residues. CDR3 DNA sequence: TGCGCCAGCAGCTTGGGGCGTGGGACTAGCCTGATAGATACGCAGTATTTT. It codes for CASSLGRGTSLIDTQYF.

This chain uses TRBV15 with TRBJ1-2; no definite D call. Germline lookup yields CDR1 LNHNV and CDR2 YYDKDF (reference sequence). V dropped 1 base and J dropped 6 bases, with 15 bases sitting between them. The CDR3 spans 15 residues. The CDR3 here is CATSRVRGSVDGYTF. In nucleotides, the CDR3 is TGTGCCACCAGCAGAGTCCGGGGTAGTGTGGATGGCTACACCTTC.

This clone was picked up a small number of times. The V call is TRBV7-9, the J call TRBJ2-5; 7 nucleotides line up with TRBD1. The V gene end was trimmed by 5 bases and the J gene end by 3 bases; junction bases not matched to a gene: 3. Germline V gene data show CDR1 as SEHNR and CDR2 as FQNEAQ (reference sequence). The length of the CDR3 is 13 residues. CDR3 loop: CASSPGTEETQYF. The DNA of the CDR3 is TGTGCCAGCAGCCCCGGGACAGAAGAGACCCAGTACTTC.

The chain has TRBV6-6 and TRBJ2-1; 13 bases agree with TRBD2. Germline V gives CDR1 MNHNY, CDR2 SVGAGI (reference sequence). V was pared by 5 bases and J by 15 bases, with 7 bases of the junction left unmatched. CDR3 size: 13 residues. DNA of the CDR3: TGTGCCAGCAGTCGGGGGACTAGCGGGAACGGGTTCTTC. Its protein is CASSRGTSGNGFF.

This clone has just a few counts. The rearrangement links TRBV15 to TRBJ1-1; 9 bases match TRBD1. The CDR3 consists of 14 residues. CDR1 and CDR2 (germline): LNHNV, YYDKDF (reference sequence). J was trimmed by 4 bases and V by 5 bases; bases with no gene match: 5. The CDR3 nucleotides are TGTGCCACCAGCCGGACAGGGGAATTCACTGAAGCTTTCTTT. Its translation is CATSRTGEFTEAFF. The full variable domain, rest sourced from reference TRBV15 and TRBJ1-1, is DAMVIQNPRYQVTQFGKPVTLSCSQTLNHNVMYWYQQKSSQAPKLLFHYYDKDFNNEADTPDNFQSRRPNTSFCFLDIRSPGLGDTAMYLCATSRTGEFTEAFFGQGTRLTVV.

This clone appeared once. This chain joins TRBV5-1 and TRBJ1-1, with D tentatively TRBD1 (5 bases). Deletions cut 2 bases from V and 2 bases from J, with 13 bases between. CDR3 length equals 15 residues. Germline values: CDR1 SGHRS, CDR2 YFSETQ. As DNA, the CDR3 is TGCGCCAGCAGCTTCAGGGAGGGGAAAAACACTGAAGCTTTCTTT. Its protein product is CASSFREGKNTEAFF.